This T cell receptor (beta chain) was sequenced in a study of PD-L1 blockade in urothelial cancer. In the study overall: It was at some point between 2012 and 2014 that patients started atezolizumab at 1,200 mg intravenously every 3 weeks.

Sequencing was performed with immunoSEQ multiplex PCR; in TCRdb, only in-frame clones are kept and a portion is missing. The sample yields 20,000 to 25,000 clones, 82% seen once. Time point reported: peripheral blood 6 weeks after treatment start. The V gene's germline CDR1 is LGHNA and CDR2 YSLEER. The CDR3 runs 17 residues. V was trimmed by 0 bases and J by 2 bases, leaving 13 bases between them. The sample was PBMCs, taken around atezolizumab (anti-PD-L1) treatment. This TCR came from a man between 70 and 80 years old with urothelial cancer. The gene calls are TRBV4-3 and TRBJ2-2; TRBD1 is a possible D gene (5 bases). This CDR3 reads CASSQDLQGLNTGELFF. In DNA form, the CDR3 reads TGCGCCAGCAGCCAAGATCTGCAGGGCCTTAACACCGGGGAGCTGTTTTTT.